Listed below are T cell receptor beta chains from one sample, sequenced in a study of a mutant IDH1 vaccine in newly diagnosed glioma. Clones were read by immunoSEQ multiplex PCR, and TCRdb kept only the in-frame ones, dropping some. This sample has tens of thousands of clones, with about 90% found just once. No cognate antigen is known for these TCRs. The material sequenced was PBMCs, taken from a glioma patient whose treatment included an IDH1 peptide vaccine. These receptors all stem from a man between 18 and 35 years old with glioma. Both conserved end residues are part of each CDR3. Each record gives: clone size, D gene, V gene, J gene, CDR3 DNA, CDR3 protein. D genes are given only for firm matches. A clone size is listed for some rows: how often the clone was seen (once, few, many), or a class if it is expanded.

>.|.|TRBV7-2|TRBJ1-3
TGTGCCAGCAGCCCTGCCCATCGACAGTCCCAGGTAGGAGGAAACACCATATATTTT
CASSPAHRQSQVGGNTIYF
>.|.|TRBV6-6|TRBJ2-7
TGTGCCAGCAGTTACAGGACAGACGAGCAGTACTTC
CASSYRTDEQYF
>.|.|TRBV30|TRBJ1-1
TGTGCCTGGAGTGAGACAGTGCTGAGCACTGAAGCTTTCTTT
CAWSETVLSTEAFF
>.|.|TRBV30|TRBJ1-6
TGTGCCTGGAGGGCCCTTTTGTCTGGACGCGATTCACCCCTCCACTTT
CAWRALLSGRDSPLHF
>few|.|TRBV19|TRBJ1-5
TGTGCCAGTGGTTGGTTCAATCAGCCCCAGCATTTT
CASGWFNQPQHF
>.|TRBD2|TRBV29-1|TRBJ2-1
TGCAGCGTGGCCGGGACTAGCGGCAATGAGCAGTTCTTC
CSVAGTSGNEQFF
>.|.|TRBV5-1|TRBJ1-2
TGCGCCAGCTATGGGACCTCGGGCTATGGCTACACCTTC
CASYGTSGYGYTF
>.|.|TRBV7-2|TRBJ2-7
TGTGCCAGCAGCTTAGGATTGGGGTTTCAGGGGAACTACGAGCAGTACTTC
CASSLGLGFQGNYEQYF
>once|.|TRBV6-1|TRBJ2-2
TGTGCCAGCAGAACCACAGGGCCCAGCACCGGGGAGCTGTTTTTT
CASRTTGPSTGELFF
>.|.|TRBV6-5|TRBJ1-4
TGTGCCAGCAGTTCCCGGGGGGAAGGAGAAAAACTGTTTTTT
CASSSRGEGEKLFF
>.|TRBD1|TRBV2|TRBJ2-6
TGTGCCATCGGACAGGGGGCGTACGGGGCCAACGTCCTGACTTTC
CAIGQGAYGANVLTF
>.|TRBD1|TRBV2|TRBJ1-4
TGTGCCAGCAGTGATAGGACAGGTTGGATTGAAAAACTGTTTTTT
CASSDRTGWIEKLFF
>.|.|TRBV29-1|TRBJ2-7
TGCAGCGTTGGGCGGGCAGGGGGGTCCTACGAGCAGTACTTC
CSVGRAGGSYEQYF
>.|.|TRBV6-6|TRBJ2-7
TGTGCCAGCAGTTACCCGGGACTGGAAACCTACGAGCAGTACTTC
CASSYPGLETYEQYF
>.|.|TRBV28|TRBJ1-6
TGTGCCAGCAGTTTATTCCTCAGGGATAATTCACCCCTCCACTTT
CASSLFLRDNSPLHF
>.|.|TRBV4-3|TRBJ2-4
TGCGCCAGCAGCCAAGATAGAGGGGGGGGAAACATTCAGTACTTC
CASSQDRGGGNIQYF
>.|.|TRBV27|TRBJ1-1
TGTGCCAGCAGTTTATCTTGGGGGGGGACGGCTGAAGCTTTCTTT
CASSLSWGGTAEAFF
>once|.|TRBV30|TRBJ1-1
TGTGCCTGGAGTGCCACGGGAGCTTTGCTGAGTGAAGCTTTCTTT
CAWSATGALLSEAFF
>.|.|TRBV5-8|TRBJ1-1
TGTGCCAGCAGCTTGGTGGCGTCGCCCCACAGGGCTTTCTTT
CASSLVASPHRAFF
>.|TRBD1|TRBV29-1|TRBJ2-3
TGCAGCGTCCGACAGGGAATAGCCCGGGCAGATACGCAGTATTTT
CSVRQGIARADTQYF
>.|.|TRBV19|TRBJ1-2
TGTGCCAGTAGTGTGACAGCCTCCCTCTATGGCTACACCTTC
CASSVTASLYGYTF
>.|.|TRBV6-6|TRBJ1-6
TGTGCCAGCAGTTACAACCCCTGGGGAAATTCACCCCTCCACTTT
CASSYNPWGNSPLHF
>.|TRBD1|TRBV18|TRBJ1-6
TGTGCCAGCTCACCGGGACAGACGGTTTCACCCCTCCACTTT
CASSPGQTVSPLHF
>.|.|TRBV6-1|TRBJ2-2
TGTGCCAGCAGTGATGGAAGACGGAACACCGGGGAGCTGTTTTTT
CASSDGRRNTGELFF
>.|TRBD2|TRBV30|TRBJ2-7
TGTGCCTGGAGTGTACTAGGTAGCGGGACTTTGAAGGGCGAGCAGTACTTC
CAWSVLGSGTLKGEQYF
>.|.|TRBV5-6|TRBJ1-4
TGTGCCAGCAGTCTCATAAGGGGAGGAACTAATGAAAAACTGTTTTTT
CASSLIRGGTNEKLFF
>.|.|TRBV6-6|TRBJ1-6
TGTGCCAGCACAGGGAGGCCTGGTTCACCCCTCCACTTT
CASTGRPGSPLHF
>.|.|TRBV28|TRBJ1-5
TGTGCCAGCAGTTTGACAGTAGACAATCAGCCCCAGCATTTT
CASSLTVDNQPQHF
>.|.|TRBV30|TRBJ1-1
TGTGCCTGGAGTGGGATTGGGGCCGGGGAAACTGAAGCTTTCTTT
CAWSGIGAGETEAFF
>.|.|TRBV4-2|TRBJ1-3
TGTGCCAGCAGCCATAGTCCCTCATTGGGGCGCTCTGGAAACACCATATATTTT
CASSHSPSLGRSGNTIYF
>.|.|TRBV4-1|TRBJ2-7
TGCGCCAGCAGCCAAAGGGGGGAATCCACCTACGAGCAGTACTTC
CASSQRGESTYEQYF
>.|.|TRBV29-1|TRBJ2-1
TGCAGCGTTGCGTCCTACAATGAGCAGTTCTTC
CSVASYNEQFF
>.|.|TRBV19|TRBJ1-5
TGTGCCAGTAGTATTATGGGGCGGAGCAATCAGCCCCAGCATTTT
CASSIMGRSNQPQHF
>.|TRBD2|TRBV29-1|TRBJ2-5
TGCAGCGTTGCAAAAGGACTAGCGGGAGGTGAGGAGACCCAGTACTTC
CSVAKGLAGGEETQYF
>once|TRBD1|TRBV25-1|TRBJ1-1
TGTGCCACCTCAGGGGGAACTGAAGCTTTCTTT
CATSGGTEAFF
>.|.|TRBV7-2|TRBJ1-1
TGTGCCAGCAGCCAATCTACACGGACGGATGAAGCTTTCTTT
CASSQSTRTDEAFF
>.|.|TRBV20-1|TRBJ2-7
TGCAGTGCTAGCGAGGGCTACGAGCAGTACTTC
CSASEGYEQYF
>once|.|TRBV6-5|TRBJ1-2
TGTGCCAGCACCCCCTTGGGGCAGGCGAACTATGGCTACACCTTC
CASTPLGQANYGYTF
>.|.|TRBV29-1|TRBJ2-4
TGCAGCGTTGAAGAGGGCAAAACAGCCAAAAACATTCAGTACTTC
CSVEEGKTAKNIQYF
>.|.|TRBV7-8|TRBJ2-7
TGTGCCAGCAGCTTAGCCGAGGGCCAGGGCGGCGAGCAGTACTTC
CASSLAEGQGGEQYF
>.|.|TRBV10-3|TRBJ2-1
TGTGCCATCAGTGAGAGGGACCCGTCGAATGAGCAGTTCTTC
CAISERDPSNEQFF
>.|.|TRBV5-4|TRBJ1-4
TGTGCCAGCAGCGTCGGACAGCGGGGGGGTGAAAAACTGTTTTTT
CASSVGQRGGEKLFF
>.|TRBD1|TRBV27|TRBJ2-7
TGTGCCAGCAGTTTCGACAGGGGATTTTCGGACGAGCAGTACTTC
CASSFDRGFSDEQYF
>.|.|TRBV6-1|TRBJ1-2
TGTGCCAGCAGTGAACCCCCTATGGATCTGAGGGGCTACACCTTC
CASSEPPMDLRGYTF
>.|TRBD2|TRBV4-3|TRBJ2-7
TGCGCCAGCAGCCAAGAAAGCGGGAGGAAGTACGAGCAGTACTTC
CASSQESGRKYEQYF
>.|TRBD2|TRBV4-1|TRBJ2-1
TGCGCCAGCAGCCAAGATGGTACCGGGACTAGCTACAATGAGCAGTTCTTC
CASSQDGTGTSYNEQFF
>once|.|TRBV30|TRBJ2-2
TGTGCCTGGGGGTGGGGGAACACCGGGGAGCTGTTTTTT
CAWGWGNTGELFF
>.|TRBD2|TRBV2|TRBJ2-1
TGTGCCAGCAGTGAGGGAGGGACGGGGCGGAATGAGCAGTTCTTC
CASSEGGTGRNEQFF
>once|TRBD2|TRBV7-9|TRBJ2-1
TGTGCCAGCTCCCCATCCGGGACTAGCGGGAGTGTAGCGCAGTTCTTC
CASSPSGTSGSVAQFF
>.|.|TRBV28|TRBJ1-5
TGTGCCAGCAGTCCTCCCCGGGGTTTTAGCAATCAGCCCCAGCATTTT
CASSPPRGFSNQPQHF